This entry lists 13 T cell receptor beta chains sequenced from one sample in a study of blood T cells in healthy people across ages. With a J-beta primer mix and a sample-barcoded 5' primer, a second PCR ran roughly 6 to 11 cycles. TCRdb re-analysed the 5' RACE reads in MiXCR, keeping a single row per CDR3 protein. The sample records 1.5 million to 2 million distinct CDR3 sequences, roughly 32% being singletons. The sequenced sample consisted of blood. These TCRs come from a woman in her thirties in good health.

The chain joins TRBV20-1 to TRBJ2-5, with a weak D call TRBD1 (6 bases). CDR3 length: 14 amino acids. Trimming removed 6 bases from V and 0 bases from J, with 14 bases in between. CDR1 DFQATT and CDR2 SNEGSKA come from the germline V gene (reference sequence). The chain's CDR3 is CSAPKQGNQETQYF. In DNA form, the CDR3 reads TGCAGTGCCCCAAAACAGGGTAACCAAGAGACCCAGTACTTC.

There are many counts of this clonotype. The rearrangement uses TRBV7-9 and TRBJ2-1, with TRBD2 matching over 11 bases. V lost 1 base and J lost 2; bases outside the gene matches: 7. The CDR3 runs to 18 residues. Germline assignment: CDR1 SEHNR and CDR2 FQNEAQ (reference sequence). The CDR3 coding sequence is TGTGCCAGCAGCTTAGTAACTAGCGGGGGCCGACCCTACAATGAGCAGTTCTTC. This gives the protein CASSLVTSGGRPYNEQFF.

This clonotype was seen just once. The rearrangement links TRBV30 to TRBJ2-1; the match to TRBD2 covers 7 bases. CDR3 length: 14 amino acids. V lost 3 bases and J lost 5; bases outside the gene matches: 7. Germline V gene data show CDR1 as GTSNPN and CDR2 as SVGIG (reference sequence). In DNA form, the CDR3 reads TGTGCCTGGAGCGCCGGGACTAAAAACAATGAGCAGTTCTTC. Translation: CAWSAGTKNNEQFF. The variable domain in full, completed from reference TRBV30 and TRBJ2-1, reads SQTIHQWPATLVQPVGSPLSLECTVEGTSNPNLYWYRQAAGRGLQLLFYSVGIGQISSEVPQNLSASRPQDRQFILSSKKLLLSDSGFYLCAWSAGTKNNEQFFGPGTRLTVL.

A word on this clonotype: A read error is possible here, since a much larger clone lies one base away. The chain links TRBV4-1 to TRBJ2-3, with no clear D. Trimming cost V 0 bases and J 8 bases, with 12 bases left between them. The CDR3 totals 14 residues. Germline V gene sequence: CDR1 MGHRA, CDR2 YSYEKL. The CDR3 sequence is CASSQDYLPGTQYF. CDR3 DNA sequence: TGCGCCAGCAGCCAAGACTATCTACCAGGTACGCAGTATTTT.

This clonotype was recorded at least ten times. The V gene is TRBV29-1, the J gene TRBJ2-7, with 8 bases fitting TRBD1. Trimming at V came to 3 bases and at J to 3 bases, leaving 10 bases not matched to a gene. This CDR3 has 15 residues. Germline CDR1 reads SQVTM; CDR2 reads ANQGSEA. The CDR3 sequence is CSVDIGQGLDYEQYF. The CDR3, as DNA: TGCAGCGTTGATATTGGACAGGGATTGGACTACGAGCAGTACTTC.

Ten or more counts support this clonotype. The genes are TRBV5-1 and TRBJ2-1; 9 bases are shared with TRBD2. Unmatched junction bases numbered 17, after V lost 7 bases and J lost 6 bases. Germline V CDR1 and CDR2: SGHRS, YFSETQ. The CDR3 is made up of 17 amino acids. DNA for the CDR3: TGCGCCAGCGGCCATTTGATAGCGGGAGAGGGGGTCAATGAGCAGTTCTTC. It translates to CASGHLIAGEGVNEQFF.

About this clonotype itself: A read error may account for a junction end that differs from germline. CDR3 in DNA: TGTGCCGGCTCACCACTCCGGACAGGGGGAGAGACCCAGTACTTC. Translation: CAGSPLRTGGETQYF. The rearrangement joins TRBV18 to TRBJ2-5; 10 bases fit TRBD1. CDR3 length: 15 residues. In germline, CDR1 is KGHSH, CDR2 LQKENI.

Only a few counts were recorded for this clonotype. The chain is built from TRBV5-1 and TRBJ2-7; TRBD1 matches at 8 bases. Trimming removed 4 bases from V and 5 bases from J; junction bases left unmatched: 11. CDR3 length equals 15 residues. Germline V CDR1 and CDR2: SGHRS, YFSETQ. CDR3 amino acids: CASSPIRTGFDEQYF. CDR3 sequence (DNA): TGCGCCAGCAGCCCGATCCGGACAGGGTTCGACGAGCAGTACTTC.

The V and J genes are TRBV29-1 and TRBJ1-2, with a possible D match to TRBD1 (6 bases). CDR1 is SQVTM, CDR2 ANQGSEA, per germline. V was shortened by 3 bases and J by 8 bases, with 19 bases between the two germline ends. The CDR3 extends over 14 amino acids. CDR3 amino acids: CSVDDRGGGEGYTF. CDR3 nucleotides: TGCAGCGTTGATGATCGGGGAGGGGGGGAAGGCTACACCTTC.

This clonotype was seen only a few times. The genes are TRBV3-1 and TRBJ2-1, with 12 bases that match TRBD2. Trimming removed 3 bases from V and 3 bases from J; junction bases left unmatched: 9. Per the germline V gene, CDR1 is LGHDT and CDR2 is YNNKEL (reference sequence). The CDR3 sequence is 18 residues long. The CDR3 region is CASSQLTSGSGYYNEQFF. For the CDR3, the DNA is TGTGCCAGCAGCCAGTTGACTAGCGGGAGTGGGTACTACAATGAGCAGTTCTTC.

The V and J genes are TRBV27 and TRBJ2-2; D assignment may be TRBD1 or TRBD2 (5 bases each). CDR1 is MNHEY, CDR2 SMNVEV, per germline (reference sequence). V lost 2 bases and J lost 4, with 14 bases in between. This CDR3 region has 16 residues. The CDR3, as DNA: TGTGCCAGCAGTTTAGTTCATAGGGGAGTCACCGGGGAGCTGTTTTTT. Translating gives CASSLVHRGVTGELFF.

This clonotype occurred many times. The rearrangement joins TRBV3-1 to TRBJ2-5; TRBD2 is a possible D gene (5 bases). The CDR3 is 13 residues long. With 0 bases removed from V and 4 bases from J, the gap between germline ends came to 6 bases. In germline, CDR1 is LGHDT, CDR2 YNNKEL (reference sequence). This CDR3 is CASSQDRGETQYF. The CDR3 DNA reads TGTGCCAGCAGCCAAGATCGGGGAGAGACCCAGTACTTC.

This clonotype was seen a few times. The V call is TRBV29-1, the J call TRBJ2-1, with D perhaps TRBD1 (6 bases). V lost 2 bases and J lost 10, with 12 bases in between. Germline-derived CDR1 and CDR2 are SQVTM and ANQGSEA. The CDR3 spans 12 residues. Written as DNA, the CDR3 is TGCAGCGTTGAAATGACAGGATGGGAGCAGTTCTTC. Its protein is CSVEMTGWEQFF.